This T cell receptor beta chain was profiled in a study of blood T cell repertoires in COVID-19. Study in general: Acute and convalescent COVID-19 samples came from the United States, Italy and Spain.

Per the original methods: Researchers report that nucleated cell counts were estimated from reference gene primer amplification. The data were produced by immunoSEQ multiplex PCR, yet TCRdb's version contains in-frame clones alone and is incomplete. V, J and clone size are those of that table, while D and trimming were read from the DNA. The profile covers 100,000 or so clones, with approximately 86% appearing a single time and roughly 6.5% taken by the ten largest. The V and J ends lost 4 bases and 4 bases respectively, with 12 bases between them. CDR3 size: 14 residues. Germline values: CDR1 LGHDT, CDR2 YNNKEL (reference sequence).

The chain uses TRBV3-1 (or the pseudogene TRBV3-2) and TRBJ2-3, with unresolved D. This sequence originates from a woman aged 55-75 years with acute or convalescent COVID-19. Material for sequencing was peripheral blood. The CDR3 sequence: CASSLIRRADTQYF. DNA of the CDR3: TGTGCCAGCAGCCTTATACGCCGGGCAGATACGCAGTATTTT.